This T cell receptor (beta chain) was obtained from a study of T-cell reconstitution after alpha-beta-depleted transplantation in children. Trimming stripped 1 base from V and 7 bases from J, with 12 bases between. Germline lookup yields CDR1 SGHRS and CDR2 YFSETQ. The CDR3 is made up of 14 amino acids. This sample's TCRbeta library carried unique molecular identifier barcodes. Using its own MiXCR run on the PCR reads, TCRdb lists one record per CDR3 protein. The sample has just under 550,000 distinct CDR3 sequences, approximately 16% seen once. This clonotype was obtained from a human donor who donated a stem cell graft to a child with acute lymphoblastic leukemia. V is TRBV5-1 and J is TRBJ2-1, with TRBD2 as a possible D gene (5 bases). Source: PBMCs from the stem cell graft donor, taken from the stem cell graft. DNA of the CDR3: TGCGCCAGCAGCTTGATGCTAGCCCTAAATGAGCAGTTCTTC. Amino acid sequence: CASSLMLALNEQFF.